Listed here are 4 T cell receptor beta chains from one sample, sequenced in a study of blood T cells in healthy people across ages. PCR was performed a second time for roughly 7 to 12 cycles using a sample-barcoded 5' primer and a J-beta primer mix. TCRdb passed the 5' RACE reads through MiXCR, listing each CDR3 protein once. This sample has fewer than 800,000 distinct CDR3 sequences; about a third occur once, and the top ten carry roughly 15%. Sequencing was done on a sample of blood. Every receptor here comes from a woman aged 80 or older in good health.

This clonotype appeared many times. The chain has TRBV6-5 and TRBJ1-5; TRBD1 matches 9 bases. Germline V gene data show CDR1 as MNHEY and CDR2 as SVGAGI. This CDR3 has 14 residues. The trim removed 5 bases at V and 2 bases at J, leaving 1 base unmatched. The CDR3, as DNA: TGTGCCAGCAGTCGGGACAGGGGCAATCAGCCCCAGCATTTT. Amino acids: CASSRDRGNQPQHF.

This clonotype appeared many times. CDR3 region: CASRPGTISTDTQYF. The CDR3 DNA is TGCGCCAGCAGACCGGGCACAATCAGCACAGATACGCAGTATTTT. The V gene is TRBV5-1, the J gene TRBJ2-3; D is unresolved. The CDR3 runs to 15 residues. Germline V lookup: CDR1 SGHRS, CDR2 YFSETQ. The ends were cut back, 5 bases at V and 0 bases at J, with 13 bases in the middle. Drawing the rest from reference TRBV5-1 and TRBJ2-3, the complete variable domain is KAGVTQTPRYLIKTRGQQVTLSCSPISGHRSVSWYQQTPGQGLQFLFEYFSETQRNKGNFPGRFSGRQFSNSRSEMNVSTLELGDSALYLCASRPGTISTDTQYFGPGTRLTVL.

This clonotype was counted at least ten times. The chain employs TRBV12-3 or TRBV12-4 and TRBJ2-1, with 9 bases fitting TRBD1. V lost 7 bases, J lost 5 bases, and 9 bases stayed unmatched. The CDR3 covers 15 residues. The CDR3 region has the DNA TGTGCCAGCAAGCTTGGGACAGGGTCCAACAATGAGCAGTTCTTC. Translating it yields CASKLGTGSNNEQFF.

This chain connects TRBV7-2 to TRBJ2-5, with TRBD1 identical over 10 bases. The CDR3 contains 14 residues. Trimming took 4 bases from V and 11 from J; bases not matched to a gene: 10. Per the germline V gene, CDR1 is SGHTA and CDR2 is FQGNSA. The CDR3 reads CASSWGQGTGEQYF. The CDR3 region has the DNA TGTGCCAGCAGCTGGGGACAGGGGACGGGGGAGCAGTACTTC.